The 18 T cell receptor beta chains in this list originate from one sample, sequenced in a study of CD8 T cells in ankylosing spondylitis. TCRdb called the 5' RACE reads again in MiXCR, with one record for every CDR3 protein. This sample has under 300,000 distinct CDR3 sequences; approximately 9% occur once, and the top ten carry under 7.5%. The specimen sequenced was blood, either unsorted or a sorted T cell fraction (not recorded which). These receptor sequences come from a male donor with ankylosing spondylitis or in good health (not recorded which).

This clonotype was picked up many times. J is TRBJ1-1 and V is TRBV7-3; 9 bases fit TRBD1. Germline V gene lookup returns CDR1 SGHTA and CDR2 FQGTGA. The CDR3 consists of 16 residues. J lost 7 bases, V lost 4 bases, and 13 bases had no gene match. CDR3 region: CASSSRSGTGLSEAFF. The CDR3 region has the DNA TGTGCCAGCAGCTCAAGATCCGGGACAGGGCTAAGTGAAGCTTTCTTT.

This clonotype has ten or more counts. The gene calls are TRBV27 and TRBJ1-2; tentative D call: TRBD1 (5 bases). V was clipped by 3 bases and J by 8 bases, with 13 bases between them. The germline V gene encodes CDR1 MNHEY and CDR2 SMNVEV (reference sequence). The CDR3 covers 13 residues. The CDR3, as DNA: TGTGCCAGCAGTTTCCCGGGGGGTATCGGCTACACCTTC. Translating it yields CASSFPGGIGYTF.

This clonotype was counted between two and nine times. The rearrangement links TRBV7-2 to TRBJ2-6; unclear D gene. V lost 3 bases and J 0 bases, leaving 6 bases between the germline ends. The germline gives CDR1 SGHTA, CDR2 FQGNSA. There are 15 residues in the CDR3. CDR3 sequence: CASSFAVSGANVLTF. As DNA, the CDR3 is TGTGCCAGCAGCTTTGCAGTCTCTGGGGCCAACGTCCTGACTTTC.

This clonotype was seen repeatedly, ten times or more. The chain joins TRBV4-2 to TRBJ2-1, with 8 bases that match TRBD1. Germline CDR1 LGHNA, CDR2 YNFKEQ. This CDR3 has 14 amino acids. V dropped 5 bases and J dropped 5; count of bases not matched to a gene: 5. CDR3 sequence (DNA): TGTGCCAGCAGCTCGGACAGGGCGAACAATGAGCAGTTCTTC. This translates into CASSSDRANNEQFF.

This clonotype showed up many times. The CDR3 DNA sequence: TGTGCCAGCAGTCGGACAGGGGAGGAAAAACTGTTTTTT. Translated: CASSRTGEEKLFF. The chain employs TRBV27 and TRBJ1-4; TRBD1 matches 9 bases. Germline-derived CDR1 and CDR2 are MNHEY and SMNVEV (reference sequence). V was pared by 5 bases and J by 8 bases, with 3 bases of the junction left unmatched. The CDR3 contains 13 residues.

V and J are TRBV10-3 and TRBJ2-1, with 10 nucleotides matching TRBD2. CDR1 is ENHRY, CDR2 SYGVKD, per germline. V trimming: 5 bases; J trimming: 8 bases; junction bases outside the gene matches: 3. The CDR3 length is 13 residues. This chain's CDR3 is CAISLLAGDEQFF. The CDR3, as DNA: TGTGCCATCAGTCTCCTAGCGGGAGATGAGCAGTTCTTC.

The table lists this clonotype with many counts. V gene TRBV28 combines with J gene TRBJ1-4; maybe TRBD1 (5 bases). V dropped 3 bases and J dropped 4 bases, with 18 bases sitting between them. CDR3 length equals 17 residues. CDR1 and CDR2 (germline): MDHEN, SYDVKM. Written as DNA, the CDR3 is TGTGCCAGCAGTTTCGCATCGGTCCAGGGAGATAATGAAAAACTGTTTTTT. Amino acid sequence: CASSFASVQGDNEKLFF.

The chain carries TRBV20-1 and TRBJ2-7; D remains ambiguous. There are 14 residues in the CDR3. The V gene's germline CDR1 is DFQATT and CDR2 SNEGSKA (reference sequence). V lost 6 bases and J 3 bases, leaving 18 bases between the germline ends. The DNA of the CDR3 is TGCAGTGCGGGCCAGGCTTCCCGCTTCTACGAGCAGTACTTC. Amino acids: CSAGQASRFYEQYF.

This clonotype has only one observation. This sequence may be a read error, since a much larger clone differs from it by one base. The chain uses TRBV27 and TRBJ2-3; 7 bases fit TRBD2. The CDR3 sequence is 12 residues long. Germline-derived CDR1 and CDR2 are MNHEY and SMNVEV (reference sequence). The CDR3 nucleotides are TGTGGCAGTCGCGGGGGTCCAGATACGCAGTATTTT. It specifies CGSRGGPDTQYF.

About this clonotype: This sequence may be a read error, since a much larger clone differs from it by one base. V is TRBV7-6 and J is TRBJ2-1; 8 bases map to TRBD2. Germline trimming cut 7 bases from V and 8 bases from J; bases unmatched to any gene: 16. CDR3 length: 16 amino acids. Germline-derived CDR1 and CDR2 are SGHVS and FNYEAQ. The CDR3 protein is CASTQSPGGWDHEQFF. In nucleotides, the CDR3 is TGTGCCAGCACCCAATCGCCGGGGGGGTGGGACCATGAGCAGTTCTTC.

This clonotype turned up a few times. The gene calls are TRBV5-6 and TRBJ1-1; TRBD1 might be the D (6 bases). V was trimmed by 3 bases and J by 7 bases, leaving 13 bases between them. Germline lookup yields CDR1 SGHDT and CDR2 YYEEEE. CDR3 length equals 13 residues. The CDR3 loop reads CASSSLPGDEAFF. The CDR3 DNA reads as TGTGCCAGCAGCTCGCTCCCAGGGGATGAAGCTTTCTTT. The variable domain in full, completed from reference TRBV5-6 and TRBJ1-1, reads DAGVTQSPTHLIKTRGQQVTLRCSPKSGHDTVSWYQQALGQGPQFIFQYYEEEERQRGNFPDRFSGHQFPNYSSELNVNALLLGDSALYLCASSSLPGDEAFFGQGTRLTVV.

This clonotype was found a few times. The genes are TRBV6-1 and TRBJ2-1; TRBD2 matches 11 bases. From germline, CDR1 is MNHNS and CDR2 SASEGT. The J segment lost 2 bases and the V segment lost 6 bases, leaving 12 bases of the junction unmatched. The CDR3 runs to 18 residues. The CDR3 sequence: CASRRLAGGPTPYNEQFF. CDR3 in DNA: TGTGCCAGCAGACGATTAGCGGGGGGGCCGACGCCCTACAATGAGCAGTTCTTC.

There are many counts of this clonotype. This chain's CDR3 is CSVAVHGDNEQFF. The CDR3 DNA follows: TGCAGCGTTGCAGTCCACGGAGACAATGAGCAGTTCTTC. The V and J genes are TRBV29-1 and TRBJ2-1; D gene unclear. Germline V lookup: CDR1 SQVTM, CDR2 ANQGSEA. The CDR3 loop spans 13 amino acids. The V gene lost 4 bases and the J gene lost 5 bases, with 12 bases spanning the gap.

Many counts were recorded for this clonotype. The chain employs TRBV3-1 and TRBJ2-7; either TRBD1 or TRBD2 may supply D (5 bases each). The V end was cut by 0 bases, the J end by 2 bases, with 8 bases between. The CDR3 contains 14 residues. Germline values: CDR1 LGHDT, CDR2 YNNKEL (reference sequence). The CDR3 nucleotides read TGTGCCAGCAGCCAAGATATGGGACCCTACGAGCAGTACTTC. Protein sequence: CASSQDMGPYEQYF.

Ten or more counts support this clonotype. The chain carries TRBV5-1 and TRBJ2-3, with 12 bases identical to TRBD1. Trimming took 5 bases from V and 5 from J; bases not matched to a gene: 6. CDR3 length equals 15 residues. The germline V gene encodes CDR1 SGHRS and CDR2 YFSETQ. CDR3 DNA sequence: TGCGCCAGCAGGTACGGGACAGGGGGCCAAGATACGCAGTATTTT. It translates to CASRYGTGGQDTQYF. The full variable domain, with the rest looked up from reference TRBV5-1 and TRBJ2-3, is KAGVTQTPRYLIKTRGQQVTLSCSPISGHRSVSWYQQTPGQGLQFLFEYFSETQRNKGNFPGRFSGRQFSNSRSEMNVSTLELGDSALYLCASRYGTGGQDTQYFGPGTRLTVL.

This clonotype showed up just a few times. The rearrangement links TRBV7-2 to TRBJ2-7; a possible D gene is TRBD1 (6 bases). The CDR3 covers 13 residues. Germline CDR1 is SGHTA and CDR2 is FQGNSA. V was clipped by 2 bases and J by 7 bases, with 12 bases between them. The CDR3 region is CASSLPRGYEQYF. The CDR3 region has the DNA TGTGCCAGCAGCTTACCCAGGGGATATGAGCAGTACTTC.

The gene calls are TRBV9 and TRBJ2-3; 11 bases line up with TRBD2. The ends lost 0 bases at V and 6 bases at J; junction bases unmatched: 3. This CDR3 has 15 residues. Germline lookup yields CDR1 SGDLS and CDR2 YYNGEE. The CDR3 sequence: CASSVVAGGPDTQYF. The CDR3 nucleotides are TGTGCCAGCAGCGTAGTAGCGGGAGGGCCTGATACGCAGTATTTT. The variable domain in full, completed from reference TRBV9 and TRBJ2-3, reads DSGVTQTPKHLITATGQRVTLRCSPRSGDLSVYWYQQSLDQGLQFLIQYYNGEERAKGNILERFSAQQFPDLHSELNLSSLELGDSALYFCASSVVAGGPDTQYFGPGTRLTVL.

This clonotype was counted at least ten times. The rearrangement uses TRBV20-1 and TRBJ2-3; D uncertain. CDR3 length: 14 residues. Germline values: CDR1 DFQATT, CDR2 SNEGSKA (reference sequence). V dropped 3 bases and J dropped 1 base, with 11 bases sitting between them. The chain's CDR3 is CSASSRPGTDTQYF. CDR3 nucleotide sequence: TGCAGTGCTAGTAGCCGCCCTGGCACAGATACGCAGTATTTT.